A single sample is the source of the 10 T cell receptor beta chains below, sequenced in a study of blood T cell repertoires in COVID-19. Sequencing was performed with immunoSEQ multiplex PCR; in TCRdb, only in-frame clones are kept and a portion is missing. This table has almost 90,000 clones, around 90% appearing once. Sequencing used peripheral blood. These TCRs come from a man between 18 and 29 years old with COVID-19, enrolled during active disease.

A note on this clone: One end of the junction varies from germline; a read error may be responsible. The chain's CDR3 is CASSPTPWANEKLLF. The CDR3 bases are TGTGCCAGCAGCCCGACACCGTGGGCTAATGAAAAACTGCTTTTT. The chain has TRBV6-2 or TRBV6-3 and TRBJ1-4; D is undetermined. Per germline, CDR1 MNHEY and CDR2 SVGEGT. This CDR3 is built from 15 residues.

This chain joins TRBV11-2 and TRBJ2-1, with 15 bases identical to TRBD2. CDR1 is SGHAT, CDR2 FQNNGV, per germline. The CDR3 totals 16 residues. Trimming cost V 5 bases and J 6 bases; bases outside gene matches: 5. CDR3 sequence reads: CASSGTSGRPINEQFF. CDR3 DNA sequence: TGTGCCAGCAGCGGGACTAGCGGGAGGCCAATCAATGAGCAGTTCTTC.

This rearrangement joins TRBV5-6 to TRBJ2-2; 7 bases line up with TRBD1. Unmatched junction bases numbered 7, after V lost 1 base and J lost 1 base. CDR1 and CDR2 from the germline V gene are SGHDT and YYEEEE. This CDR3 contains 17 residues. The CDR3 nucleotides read TGTGCCAGCAGCTTGCCAACAGGGGATTTGAACACCGGGGAGCTGTTTTTT. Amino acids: CASSLPTGDLNTGELFF.

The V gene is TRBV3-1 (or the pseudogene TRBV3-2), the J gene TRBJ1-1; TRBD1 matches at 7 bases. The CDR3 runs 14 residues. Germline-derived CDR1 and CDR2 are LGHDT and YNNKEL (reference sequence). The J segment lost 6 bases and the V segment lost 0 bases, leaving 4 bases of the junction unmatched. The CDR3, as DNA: TGTGCCAGCAGCCAAGAAGGGGGCCTCGCTGAAGCTTTCTTT. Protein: CASSQEGGLAEAFF.

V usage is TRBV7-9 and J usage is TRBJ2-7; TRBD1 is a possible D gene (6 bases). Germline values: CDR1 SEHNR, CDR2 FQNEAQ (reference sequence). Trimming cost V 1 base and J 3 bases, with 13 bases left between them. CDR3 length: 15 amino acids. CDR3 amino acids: CASSLEQGRDYEQYF. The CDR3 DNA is TGTGCCAGCAGCTTAGAACAGGGTAGAGACTACGAGCAGTACTTC. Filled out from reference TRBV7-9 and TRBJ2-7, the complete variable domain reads DTGVSQNPRHKITKRGQNVTFRCDPISEHNRLYWYRQTLGQGPEFLTYFQNEAQLEKSRLLSDRFSAERPKGSFSTLEIQRTEQGDSAMYLCASSLEQGRDYEQYFGPGTRLTVT.

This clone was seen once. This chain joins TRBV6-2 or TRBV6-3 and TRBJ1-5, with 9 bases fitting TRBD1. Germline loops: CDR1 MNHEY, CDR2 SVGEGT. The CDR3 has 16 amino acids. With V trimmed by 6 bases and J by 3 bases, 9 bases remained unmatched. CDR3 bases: TGTGCCAGCAGCCCCACCGGGACAGGGTTCAATCAGCCCCAGCATTTT. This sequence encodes CASSPTGTGFNQPQHF.

CDR3 bases: TGCGCCAGCAGCCTATCGCGTGCGGTAGGTGAGCAGTTCTTC. This translates into CASSLSRAVGEQFF. The chain is built from TRBV4-3 and TRBJ2-1; D is unresolved. The germline V gene encodes CDR1 LGHNA and CDR2 YSLEER. With 4 bases removed from V and 9 bases from J, the gap between germline ends came to 16 bases. CDR3 size: 14 residues.

The CDR3 sequence: CASSFRSTYEQYF. The CDR3 DNA reads as TGTGCCAGCAGTTTCAGATCCACCTACGAGCAGTACTTC. V usage is TRBV27 and J usage is TRBJ2-7, with no clear D. Trimming removed 3 bases at V and 2 bases at J, with 8 bases between. The CDR3 consists of 13 residues. CDR1 and CDR2 from the germline V gene are MNHEY and SMNVEV (reference sequence).

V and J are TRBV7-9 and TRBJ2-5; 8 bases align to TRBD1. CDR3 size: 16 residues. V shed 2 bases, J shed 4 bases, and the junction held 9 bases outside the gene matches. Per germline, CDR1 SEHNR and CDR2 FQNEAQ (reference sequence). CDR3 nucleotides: TGTGCCAGCAGCTTATTCGGCCAGGGGGCGAGAGAGACCCAGTACTTC. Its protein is CASSLFGQGARETQYF.

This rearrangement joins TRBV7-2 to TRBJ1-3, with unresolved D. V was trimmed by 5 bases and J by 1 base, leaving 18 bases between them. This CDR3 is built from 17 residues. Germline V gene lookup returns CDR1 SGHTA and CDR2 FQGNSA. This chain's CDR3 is CASSRGPRLESGNTIYF. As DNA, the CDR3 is TGTGCCAGCAGCCGGGGTCCACGGTTGGAGTCTGGAAACACCATATATTTT. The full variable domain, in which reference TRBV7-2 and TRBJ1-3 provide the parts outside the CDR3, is GAGVSQSPSNKVTEKGKDVELRCDPISGHTALYWYRQSLGQGLEFLIYFQGNSAPDKSGLPSDRFSAERTGGSVSTLTIQRTQQEDSAVYLCASSRGPRLESGNTIYFGEGSWLTVV.